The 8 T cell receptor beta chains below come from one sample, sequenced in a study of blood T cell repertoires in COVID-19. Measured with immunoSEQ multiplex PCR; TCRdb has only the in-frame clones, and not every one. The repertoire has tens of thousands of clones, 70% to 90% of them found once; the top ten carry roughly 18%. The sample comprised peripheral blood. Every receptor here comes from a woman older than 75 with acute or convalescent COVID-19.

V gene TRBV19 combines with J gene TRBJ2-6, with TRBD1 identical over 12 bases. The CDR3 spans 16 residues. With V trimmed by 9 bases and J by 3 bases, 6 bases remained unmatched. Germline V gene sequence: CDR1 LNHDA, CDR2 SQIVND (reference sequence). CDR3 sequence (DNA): TGTGCCAGCCACCGGGACAGGGGGCTTGGGGCCAACGTCCTGACTTTC. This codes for CASHRDRGLGANVLTF.

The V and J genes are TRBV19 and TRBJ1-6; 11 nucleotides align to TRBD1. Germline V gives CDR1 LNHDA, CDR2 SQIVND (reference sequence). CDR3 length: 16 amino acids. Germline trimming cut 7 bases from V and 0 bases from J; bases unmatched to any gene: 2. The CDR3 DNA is TGTGCCAGTACCGGACAGGGGGCCTCCTATAATTCACCCCTCCACTTT. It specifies CASTGQGASYNSPLHF.

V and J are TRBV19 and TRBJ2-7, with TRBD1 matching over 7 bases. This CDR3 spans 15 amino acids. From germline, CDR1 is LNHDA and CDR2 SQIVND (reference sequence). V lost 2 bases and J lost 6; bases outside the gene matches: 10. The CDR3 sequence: CASSISRGGLSEQYF. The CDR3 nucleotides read TGTGCCAGTAGTATAAGTAGAGGGGGCCTGAGCGAGCAGTACTTC.

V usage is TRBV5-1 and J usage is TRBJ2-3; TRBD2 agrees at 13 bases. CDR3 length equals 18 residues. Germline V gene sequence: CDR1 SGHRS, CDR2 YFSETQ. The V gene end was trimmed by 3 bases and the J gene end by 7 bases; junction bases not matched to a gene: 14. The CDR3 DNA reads TGCGCCAGCAGCTCGGACGCGGGACTAGCGGGGCCCGGGAATACGCAGTATTTT. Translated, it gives CASSSDAGLAGPGNTQYF.

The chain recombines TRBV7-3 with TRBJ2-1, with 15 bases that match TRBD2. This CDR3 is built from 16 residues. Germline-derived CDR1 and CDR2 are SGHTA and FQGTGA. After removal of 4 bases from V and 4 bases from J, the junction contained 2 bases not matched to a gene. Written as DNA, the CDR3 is TGTGCCAGCAGCTCGGGACTAGCGGGAGGTTACAATGAGCAGTTCTTC. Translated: CASSSGLAGGYNEQFF.

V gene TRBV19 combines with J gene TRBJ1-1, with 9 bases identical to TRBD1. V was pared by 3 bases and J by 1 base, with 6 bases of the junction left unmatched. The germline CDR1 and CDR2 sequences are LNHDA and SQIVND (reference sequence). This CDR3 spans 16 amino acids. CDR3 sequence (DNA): TGTGCCAGTAGTATCCTCTCGACAGGGGGGAACACTGAAGCTTTCTTT. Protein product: CASSILSTGGNTEAFF.

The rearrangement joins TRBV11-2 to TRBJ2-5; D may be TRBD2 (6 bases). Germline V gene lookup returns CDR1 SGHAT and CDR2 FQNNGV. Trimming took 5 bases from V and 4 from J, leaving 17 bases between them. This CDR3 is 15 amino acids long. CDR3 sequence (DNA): TGTGCCAGCAGCGGCTTAAGGAGGGAAGGAGAGACCCAGTACTTC. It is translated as CASSGLRREGETQYF.

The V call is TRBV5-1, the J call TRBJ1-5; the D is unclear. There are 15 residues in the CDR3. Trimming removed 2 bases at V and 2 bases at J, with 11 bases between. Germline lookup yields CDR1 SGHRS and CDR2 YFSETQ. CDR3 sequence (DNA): TGCGCCAGCAGCTTAGAGGGTGTGGGCAATCAGCCCCAGCATTTT. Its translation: CASSLEGVGNQPQHF.